These 11 T cell receptor beta chains were all obtained from the same sample, sequenced in a study of T cells in Graves' hyperthyroidism and ophthalmopathy. From RNA transcripts, TCR beta CDR3 regions were amplified. A set of HTBI primers served as the primers for a first-round RT-PCR of the TCR CDR3. TCRdb ran MiXCR on the multiplex PCR reads and lists one entry per CDR3 protein. The sample contains around 490,000 distinct CDR3 sequences, just under 20% of which appear only once. Sequenced material: blood. All receptors come from a man in his forties or fifties with Graves' ophthalmopathy.

This clonotype has a count of ten or more. The chain joins TRBV28 to TRBJ2-7, with D perhaps matching TRBD1 or TRBD2 (5 bases each). Germline values: CDR1 MDHEN, CDR2 SYDVKM. V was clipped by 8 bases and J by 7 bases, with 15 bases between them. CDR3 size: 12 residues. The CDR3 reads CASCSGTREQYF. CDR3 nucleotides: TGTGCCAGCTGTTCAGGGACGAGAGAGCAGTACTTC.

This clonotype was counted ten times or more. The rearrangement uses TRBV7-2 and TRBJ2-1; 7 nucleotides match TRBD2. Germline V CDR1 and CDR2: SGHTA, FQGNSA. The length of the CDR3 is 15 residues. With 7 bases clipped from V and 1 base from J, the junction kept 7 bases outside the gene matches. The CDR3 sequence: CASTLGGSSYNEQFF. The CDR3, as DNA: TGTGCCAGCACCTTGGGCGGGAGTTCCTACAATGAGCAGTTCTTC.

This clonotype has a count of ten or more. The chain recombines TRBV30 with TRBJ2-1, with unresolved D. V dropped 0 bases and J dropped 8 bases, with 11 bases sitting between them. This CDR3 has 13 residues. Germline-derived CDR1 and CDR2 are GTSNPN and SVGIG (reference sequence). The CDR3 loop reads CAWSVGLVDEQFF. CDR3 nucleotides: TGTGCCTGGAGTGTAGGGCTAGTCGATGAGCAGTTCTTC. Full variable domain (outside the CDR3, taken from reference TRBV30 and TRBJ2-1): SQTIHQWPATLVQPVGSPLSLECTVEGTSNPNLYWYRQAAGRGLQLLFYSVGIGQISSEVPQNLSASRPQDRQFILSSKKLLLSDSGFYLCAWSVGLVDEQFFGPGTRLTVL.

This clonotype came up once. The chain employs TRBV7-2 and TRBJ2-7; 11 bases fit TRBD1. Germline V gene lookup returns CDR1 SGHTA and CDR2 FQGNSA. The CDR3 runs to 17 residues. With V trimmed by 2 bases and J by 7 bases, 13 bases remained unmatched. The CDR3 loop is CASSLRTGGGGTQEQYF. The CDR3 coding sequence is TGTGCCAGCAGCTTAAGGACAGGGGGCGGTGGTACCCAAGAGCAGTACTTC.

The CDR3 nucleotides are TGCGCCAGCAGCTTGGCTAGCCCACCCTACGGCTACACCTTC. The encoded protein is CASSLASPPYGYTF. The J gene is TRBJ1-2, the V gene TRBV5-1, with no clear D. The CDR3 contains 14 residues. The V gene's germline CDR1 is SGHRS and CDR2 YFSETQ. Trimming shortened V by 0 bases and J by 8 bases, and 14 bases separated the two germline ends.

The V and J genes are TRBV5-1 and TRBJ2-3; possibly TRBD2 for D (6 bases). The length of the CDR3 is 17 residues. The germline CDR1 and CDR2 sequences are SGHRS and YFSETQ. The V end lost 4 bases, the J end lost 0 bases, and 18 bases lay between the germline ends. For the CDR3, the DNA is TGCGCCAGCAGCCTGGCGGGGATTGGGCTCAGCACAGATACGCAGTATTTT. It specifies CASSLAGIGLSTDTQYF.

This clonotype was counted ten times or more. The rearrangement uses TRBV6-1 and TRBJ2-7; 10 bases align to TRBD2. In germline, CDR1 is MNHNS, CDR2 SASEGT. This CDR3 contains 16 residues. V lost 5 bases, J lost 4 bases, and 11 bases stayed unmatched. The CDR3 is CASSSPSGGSPYEQYF. CDR3 coding DNA: TGTGCCAGCAGTTCCCCTAGCGGGGGCTCTCCGTACGAGCAGTACTTC.

The chain links TRBV20-1 to TRBJ2-7; D ambiguous. The CDR3 is 12 amino acids. Germline loops: CDR1 DFQATT, CDR2 SNEGSKA (reference sequence). V lost 3 bases and J lost 5, with 11 bases in between. CDR3 region: CSASDLRDEQYF. The CDR3 bases are TGCAGTGCTAGCGACCTTAGGGACGAGCAGTACTTC.

The V and J genes are TRBV20-1 and TRBJ1-3; D possibly corresponds to TRBD1 (6 bases). The CDR3 loop spans 17 amino acids. The germline gives CDR1 DFQATT, CDR2 SNEGSKA (reference sequence). Deletions cut 3 bases from V and 0 bases from J, with 18 bases between. The CDR3 bases are TGCAGTGCTAGGGGGCATGACAGGATCTCCTCTGGAAACACCATATATTTT. This codes for CSARGHDRISSGNTIYF.

The genes are TRBV10-3 and TRBJ2-5; 10 bases agree with TRBD2. V was pared by 6 bases and J by 4 bases, with 11 bases of the junction left unmatched. The CDR3 is 16 residues long. CDR1 ENHRY and CDR2 SYGVKD come from the germline V gene. CDR3 protein: CAISALAGGSGETQYF. CDR3 nucleotides: TGTGCCATCAGCGCATTAGCGGGAGGATCCGGAGAGACCCAGTACTTC.

This clonotype was observed many times. The chain recombines TRBV30 with TRBJ1-1; 7 nucleotides align to TRBD1. This CDR3 spans 14 amino acids. V lost 3 bases to trimming and J lost 7 bases; unmatched junction nucleotides: 11. Germline V gene sequence: CDR1 GTSNPN, CDR2 SVGIG (reference sequence). The CDR3 region has the DNA TGTGCCTGGAGGACAGGGCCCGTTACGGGTGAAGCTTTCTTT. It codes for CAWRTGPVTGEAFF. Together with reference TRBV30 and TRBJ1-1, the CDR3 gives the full variable domain: SQTIHQWPATLVQPVGSPLSLECTVEGTSNPNLYWYRQAAGRGLQLLFYSVGIGQISSEVPQNLSASRPQDRQFILSSKKLLLSDSGFYLCAWRTGPVTGEAFFGQGTRLTVV.